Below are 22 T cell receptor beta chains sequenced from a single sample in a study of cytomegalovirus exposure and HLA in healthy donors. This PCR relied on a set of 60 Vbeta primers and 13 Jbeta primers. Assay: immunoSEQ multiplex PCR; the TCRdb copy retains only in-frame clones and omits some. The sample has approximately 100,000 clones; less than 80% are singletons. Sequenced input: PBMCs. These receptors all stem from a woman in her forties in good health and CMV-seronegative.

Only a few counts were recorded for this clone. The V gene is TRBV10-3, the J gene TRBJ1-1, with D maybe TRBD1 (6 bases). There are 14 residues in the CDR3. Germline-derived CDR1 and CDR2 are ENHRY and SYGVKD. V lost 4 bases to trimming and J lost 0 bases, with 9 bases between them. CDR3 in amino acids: CAISVGQMNTEAFF. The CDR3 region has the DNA TGTGCCATCAGTGTCGGACAGATGAACACTGAAGCTTTCTTT.

CDR3 residues: CASSLAPTGSLYGYTF. CDR3 coding DNA: TGTGCCAGCAGCTTGGCCCCAACAGGGAGCCTCTATGGCTACACCTTC. The gene calls are TRBV5-6 and TRBJ1-2; weak D call: TRBD1 (6 bases). The V gene lost 0 bases and the J gene lost 4 bases, with 16 bases spanning the gap. The CDR3 contains 16 residues. Germline lookup yields CDR1 SGHDT and CDR2 YYEEEE.

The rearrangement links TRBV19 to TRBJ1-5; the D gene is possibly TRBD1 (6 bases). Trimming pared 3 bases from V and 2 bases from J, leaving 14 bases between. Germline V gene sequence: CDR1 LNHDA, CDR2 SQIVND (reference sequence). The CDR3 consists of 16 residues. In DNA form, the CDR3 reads TGTGCCAGTAGTATTTTCGGCAGGGGAGGCAATCAGCCCCAGCATTTT. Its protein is CASSIFGRGGNQPQHF.

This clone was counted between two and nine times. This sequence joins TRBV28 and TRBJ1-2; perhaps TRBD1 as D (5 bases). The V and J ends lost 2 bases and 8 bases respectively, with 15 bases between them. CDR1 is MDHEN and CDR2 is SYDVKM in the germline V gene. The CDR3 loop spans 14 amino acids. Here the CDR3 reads CASSLIAGPGGYTF. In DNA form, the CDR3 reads TGTGCCAGCAGTTTAATCGCAGGGCCCGGCGGCTACACCTTC.

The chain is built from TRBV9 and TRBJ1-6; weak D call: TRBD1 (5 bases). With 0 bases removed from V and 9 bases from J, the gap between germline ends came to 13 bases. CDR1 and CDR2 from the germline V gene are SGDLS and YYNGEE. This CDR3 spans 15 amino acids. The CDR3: CASSVAPGEGSPLHF. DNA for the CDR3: TGTGCCAGCAGCGTAGCCCCGGGGGAGGGTTCACCCCTCCACTTT.

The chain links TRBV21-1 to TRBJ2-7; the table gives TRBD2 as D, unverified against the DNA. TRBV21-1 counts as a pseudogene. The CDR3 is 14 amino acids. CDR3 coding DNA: TGTGCCAGCAGCAATAGACTAGCGGTCTACGAGCAGTACTTC. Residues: CASSNRLAVYEQYF.

The CDR3 bases are TGCAGCGTGGCTAGTAGTCAATACGAGCAGTACTTC. It encodes CSVASSQYEQYF. This chain joins TRBV29-1 and TRBJ2-7; D unclear. CDR3 size: 12 residues. Trimming left V 6 bases short and J 4 bases short, with 13 bases between. Per the germline V gene, CDR1 is SQVTM and CDR2 is ANQGSEA.

The CDR3 sequence is CASSQNRAGRDNYGYTF. The CDR3 nucleotides are TGCGCCAGCAGCCAAAATCGGGCAGGGCGGGATAACTATGGCTACACCTTC. The V and J genes are TRBV4-3 and TRBJ1-2; the D gene is possibly TRBD1 (5 bases). Trimming removed 2 bases at V and 1 base at J, with 17 bases between. Germline assignment: CDR1 LGHNA and CDR2 YSLEER. CDR3 size: 17 residues.

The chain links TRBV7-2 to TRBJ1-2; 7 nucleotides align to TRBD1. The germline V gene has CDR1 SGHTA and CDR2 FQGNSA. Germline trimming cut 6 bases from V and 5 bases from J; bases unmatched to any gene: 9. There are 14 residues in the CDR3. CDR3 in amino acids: CASRHKGALYGYTF. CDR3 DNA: TGTGCCAGCAGGCATAAGGGGGCGCTATATGGCTACACCTTC. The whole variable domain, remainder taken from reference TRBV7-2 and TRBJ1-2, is GAGVSQSPSNKVTEKGKDVELRCDPISGHTALYWYRQSLGQGLEFLIYFQGNSAPDKSGLPSDRFSAERTGGSVSTLTIQRTQQEDSAVYLCASRHKGALYGYTFGSGTRLTVV.

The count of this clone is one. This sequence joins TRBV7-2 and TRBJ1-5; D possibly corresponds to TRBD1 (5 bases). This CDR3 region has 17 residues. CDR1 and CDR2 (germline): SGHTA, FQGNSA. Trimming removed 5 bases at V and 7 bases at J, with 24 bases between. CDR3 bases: TGTGCCAGCAGCCGACGTCCGACAGCCTCGGGGGGGCAGCCCCAGCATTTT. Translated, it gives CASSRRPTASGGQPQHF.

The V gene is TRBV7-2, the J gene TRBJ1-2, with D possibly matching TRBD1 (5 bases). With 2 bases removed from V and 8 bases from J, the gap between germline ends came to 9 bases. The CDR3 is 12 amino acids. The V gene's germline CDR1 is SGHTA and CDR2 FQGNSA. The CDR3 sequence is CASSLQGRGYTF. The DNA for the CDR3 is TGTGCCAGCAGCTTACAGGGTAGGGGCTACACCTTC.

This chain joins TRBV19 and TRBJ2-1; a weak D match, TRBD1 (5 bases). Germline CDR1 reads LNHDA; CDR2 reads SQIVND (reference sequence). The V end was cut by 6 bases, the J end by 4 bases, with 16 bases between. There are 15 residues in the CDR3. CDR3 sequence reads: CASSQGHLGYNEQFF. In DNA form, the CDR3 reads TGTGCCAGTAGCCAAGGACACCTCGGGTACAATGAGCAGTTCTTC. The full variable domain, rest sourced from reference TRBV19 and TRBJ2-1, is DGGITQSPKYLFRKEGQNVTLSCEQNLNHDAMYWYRQDPGQGLRLIYYSQIVNDFQKGDIAEGYSVSREKKESFPLTVTSAQKNPTAFYLCASSQGHLGYNEQFFGPGTRLTVL.

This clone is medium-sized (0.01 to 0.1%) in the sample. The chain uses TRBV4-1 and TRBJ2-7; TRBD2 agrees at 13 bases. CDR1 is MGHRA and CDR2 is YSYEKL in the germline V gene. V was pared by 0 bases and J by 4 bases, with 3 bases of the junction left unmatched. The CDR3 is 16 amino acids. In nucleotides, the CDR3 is TGCGCCAGCAGCCAAGATCCACTAGCGGGAGGGTACGAGCAGTACTTC. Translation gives CASSQDPLAGGYEQYF.

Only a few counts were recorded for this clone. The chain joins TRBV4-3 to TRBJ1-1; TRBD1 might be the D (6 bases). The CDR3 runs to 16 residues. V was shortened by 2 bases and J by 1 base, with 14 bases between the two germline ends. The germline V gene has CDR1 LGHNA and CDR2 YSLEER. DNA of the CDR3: TGCGCCAGCAGCCAATTTCCGACAGGCTCGAACACTGAAGCTTTCTTT. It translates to CASSQFPTGSNTEAFF.

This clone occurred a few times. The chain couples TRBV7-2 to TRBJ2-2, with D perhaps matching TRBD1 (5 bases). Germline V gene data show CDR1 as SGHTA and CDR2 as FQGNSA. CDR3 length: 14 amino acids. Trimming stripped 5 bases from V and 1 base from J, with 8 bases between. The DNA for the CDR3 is TGTGCCAGCAGCCTGACAGTGAACACCGGGGAGCTGTTTTTT. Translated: CASSLTVNTGELFF.

Here the CDR3 reads CACGTQANYGYTF. The CDR3 DNA is TGTGCCTGCGGGACACAAGCTAACTATGGCTACACCTTC. The rearrangement links TRBV30 to TRBJ1-2; TRBD1 might be the D (6 bases). The CDR3 extends over 13 amino acids. Deletions cut 6 bases from V and 0 bases from J, with 11 bases between. Germline V gives CDR1 GTSNPN, CDR2 SVGIG (reference sequence).

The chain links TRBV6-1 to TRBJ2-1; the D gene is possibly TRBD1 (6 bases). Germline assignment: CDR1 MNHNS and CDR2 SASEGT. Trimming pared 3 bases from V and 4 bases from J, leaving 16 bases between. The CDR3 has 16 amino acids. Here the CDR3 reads CASSDPKGQGYNEQFF. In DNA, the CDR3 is TGTGCCAGCAGTGACCCGAAGGGGCAGGGGTACAATGAGCAGTTCTTC.

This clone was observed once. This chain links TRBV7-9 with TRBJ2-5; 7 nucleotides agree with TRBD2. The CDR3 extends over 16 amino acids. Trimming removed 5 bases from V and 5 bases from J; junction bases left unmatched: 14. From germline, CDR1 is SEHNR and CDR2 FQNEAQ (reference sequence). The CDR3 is CASSRGTTAGLETQYF. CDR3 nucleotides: TGTGCCAGCAGCCGCGGGACCACAGCGGGATTGGAGACCCAGTACTTC.

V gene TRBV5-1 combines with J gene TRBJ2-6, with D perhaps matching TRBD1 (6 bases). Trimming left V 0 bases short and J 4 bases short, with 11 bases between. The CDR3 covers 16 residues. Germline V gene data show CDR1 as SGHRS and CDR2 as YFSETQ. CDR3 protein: CASSLAQGSGANVLTF. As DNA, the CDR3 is TGCGCCAGCAGCTTGGCGCAGGGGTCAGGGGCCAACGTCCTGACTTTC. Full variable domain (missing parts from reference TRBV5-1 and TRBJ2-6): KAGVTQTPRYLIKTRGQQVTLSCSPISGHRSVSWYQQTPGQGLQFLFEYFSETQRNKGNFPGRFSGRQFSNSRSEMNVSTLELGDSALYLCASSLAQGSGANVLTFGAGSRLTVL.

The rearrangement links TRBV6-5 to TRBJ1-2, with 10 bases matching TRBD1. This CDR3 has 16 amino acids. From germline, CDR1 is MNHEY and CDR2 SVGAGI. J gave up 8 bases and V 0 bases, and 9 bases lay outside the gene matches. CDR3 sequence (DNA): TGTGCCAGCAGTTACTCCGTGTTGGGACAGGGGTACGGCTACACCTTC. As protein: CASSYSVLGQGYGYTF.

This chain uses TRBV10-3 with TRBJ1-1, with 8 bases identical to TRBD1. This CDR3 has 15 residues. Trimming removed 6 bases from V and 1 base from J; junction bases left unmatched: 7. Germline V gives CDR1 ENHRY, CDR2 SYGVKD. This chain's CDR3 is CAIRGTGGKNTEAFF. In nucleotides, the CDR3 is TGTGCCATCAGAGGGACAGGTGGGAAGAACACTGAAGCTTTCTTT.

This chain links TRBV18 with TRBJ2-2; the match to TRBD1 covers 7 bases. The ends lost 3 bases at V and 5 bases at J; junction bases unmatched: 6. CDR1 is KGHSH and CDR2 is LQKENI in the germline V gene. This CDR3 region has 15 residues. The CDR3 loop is CASSPSGGPTGELFF. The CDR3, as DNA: TGTGCCAGCTCACCTTCAGGGGGACCTACCGGGGAGCTGTTTTTT. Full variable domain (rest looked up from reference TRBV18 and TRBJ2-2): NAGVMQNPRHLVRRRGQEARLRCSPMKGHSHVYWYRQLPEEGLKFMVYLQKENIIDESGMPKERFSAEFPKEGPSILRIQQVVRGDSAAYFCASSPSGGPTGELFFGEGSRLTVL.